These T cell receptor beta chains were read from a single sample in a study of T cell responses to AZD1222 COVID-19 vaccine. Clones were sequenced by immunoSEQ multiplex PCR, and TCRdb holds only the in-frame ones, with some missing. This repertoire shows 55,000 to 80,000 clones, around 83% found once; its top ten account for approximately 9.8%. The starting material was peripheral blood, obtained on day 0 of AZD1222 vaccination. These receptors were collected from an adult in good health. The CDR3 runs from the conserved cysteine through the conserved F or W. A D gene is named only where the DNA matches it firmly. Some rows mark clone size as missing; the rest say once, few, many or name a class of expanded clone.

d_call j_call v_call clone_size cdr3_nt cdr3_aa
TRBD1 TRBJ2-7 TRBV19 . TGTGCCAGTAGTGCTGGACAGGCAAACACCTACGAGCAGTACTTC CASSAGQANTYEQYF
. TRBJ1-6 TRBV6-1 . TGTGCCAGCAGTGACAGGGTCGGGAATTCACCCCTCCACTTT CASSDRVGNSPLHF
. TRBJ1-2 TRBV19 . TGTGCCAGTACCCAAGACTTCTATGGCTACACCTTC CASTQDFYGYTF
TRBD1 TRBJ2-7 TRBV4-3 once TGCGCCAGCAGCCTCCAAAGTGGGACAGGGTCCTACGAGCAGTACTTC CASSLQSGTGSYEQYF
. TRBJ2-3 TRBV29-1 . TGCAGCGTTGTGCCAGCGGACACAGATACGCAGTATTTT CSVVPADTDTQYF
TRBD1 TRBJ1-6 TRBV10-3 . TGTGCCACACAAAGAAGACAGGGGAGGGATTCACCCCTCCACTTT CATQRRQGRDSPLHF
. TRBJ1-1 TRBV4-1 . TGCGCCAGCAGCCAGAACACTGAAGCTTTCTTT CASSQNTEAFF
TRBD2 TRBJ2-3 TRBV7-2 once TGTGCCAGCAGCACAGGACTAGCGGGGGTAGATACGCAGTATTTT CASSTGLAGVDTQYF
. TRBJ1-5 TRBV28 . TGTGCCAGCAGTCCAGGGACAAATCAGCCCCAGCATTTT CASSPGTNQPQHF
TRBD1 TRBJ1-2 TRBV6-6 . TGTGCCACGACCGCTCAGGGACAGGGGGCAATCTATGGCTACACCTTC CATTAQGQGAIYGYTF
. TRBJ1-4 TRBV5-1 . TGCGCCAGCAGCTTGACGGTCCCGGGACAACTCAATGAAAAACTGTTTTTT CASSLTVPGQLNEKLFF
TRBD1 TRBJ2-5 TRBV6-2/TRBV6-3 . TGTGCCAGCAGCCCAGACAGGGTGGAGACCCAGTACTTC CASSPDRVETQYF
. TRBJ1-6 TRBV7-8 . TGTGCCAGCAGCTTACAGGGAAGGAGCTCCTATAATTCACCCCTCCACTTT CASSLQGRSSYNSPLHF
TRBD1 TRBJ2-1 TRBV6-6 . TGTGCCAGCAGTACCCAGGGGGCCTACAATGAGCAGTTCTTC CASSTQGAYNEQFF